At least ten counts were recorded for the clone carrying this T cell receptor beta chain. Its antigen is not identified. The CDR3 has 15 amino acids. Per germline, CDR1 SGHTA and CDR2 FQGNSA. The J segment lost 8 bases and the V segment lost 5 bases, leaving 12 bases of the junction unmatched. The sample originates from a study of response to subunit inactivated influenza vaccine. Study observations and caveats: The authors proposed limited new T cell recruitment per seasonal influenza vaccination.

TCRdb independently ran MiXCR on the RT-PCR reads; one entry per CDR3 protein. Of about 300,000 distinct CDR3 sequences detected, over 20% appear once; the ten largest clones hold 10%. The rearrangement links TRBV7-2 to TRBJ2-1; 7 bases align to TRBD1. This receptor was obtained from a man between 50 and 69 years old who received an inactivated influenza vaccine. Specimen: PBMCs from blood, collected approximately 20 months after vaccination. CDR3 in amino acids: CASSPRDSDTDEQFF. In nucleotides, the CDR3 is TGTGCCAGCAGCCCCCGGGACAGCGATACGGATGAGCAGTTCTTC.